This T cell receptor beta chain derives from a study of T cell changes during pregnancy in multiple sclerosis. The germline CDR1 and CDR2 sequences are LGHNA and YSLEER. The CDR3 covers 17 residues. V shed 1 base, J shed 5 bases, and the junction held 8 bases outside the gene matches. Libraries were prepared by immunoSEQ multiplex PCR; TCRdb keeps only in-frame clonotypes and omits some of them. In the table there are 75,000 to 80,000 clones, approximately 94% of which are singletons. The specimen comprised peripheral blood, sampled after pregnancy. The chain carries TRBV4-3 and TRBJ2-1; TRBD2 aligns across 10 bases. The clonotype was recovered from a female donor in good health, enrolled as a control in a pregnancy study. CDR3 protein: CASSQVTGTSANNEQFF. Here the CDR3 DNA reads TGCGCCAGCAGCCAAGTTACCGGGACTAGCGCAAACAATGAGCAGTTCTTC.